The rows below give T cell receptor beta chains drawn from one sample of a study of lymphopenia after photon versus proton radiotherapy. Clones were sequenced by immunoSEQ multiplex PCR, and TCRdb holds only the in-frame ones, with some missing. The table includes fewer than 35,000 clones, 80% to 90% detected once. Sequences were derived from peripheral blood, sampled from a patient treated with proton-based radiotherapy. The receptors originated from a woman between 65 and 79 years old with pancreatic cancer. Some clones in this sample may be carry-over from other donors' samples. The CDR3 runs from the conserved cysteine through the conserved F or W. D genes are given only for firm matches. A clone size is listed for some rows: how often the clone was seen (once, few, many), or a class if it is expanded.

j_gene: TRBJ1-1
d_gene: TRBD1
abundance: NA
len: 14
v_gene: TRBV6-1
CDR3nt: TGTGCCAGCAGTGTTGGGACAGGGAACACTGAAGCTTTCTTT
CDR3aa: CASSVGTGNTEAFF

j_gene: TRBJ2-1
d_gene: TRBD2
abundance: NA
len: 15
v_gene: TRBV15
CDR3nt: TGTGCCACCAGCAGAGATGGCGGGAGTAGGAATGAGCAGTTCTTC
CDR3aa: CATSRDGGSRNEQFF

j_gene: TRBJ2-5
d_gene: NA
abundance: once
len: 13
v_gene: TRBV18
CDR3nt: TGTGCCAGCTCACGACAGGTTCAAGAGACCCAGTACTTC
CDR3aa: CASSRQVQETQYF

j_gene: TRBJ2-7
d_gene: TRBD1
abundance: few
len: 16
v_gene: TRBV7-8
CDR3nt: TGTGCCAGCAGCTCGCTCCGGGACAGGGGATCATACGAGCAGTACTTC
CDR3aa: CASSSLRDRGSYEQYF

j_gene: TRBJ1-2
d_gene: NA
abundance: NA
len: 15
v_gene: TRBV28
CDR3nt: TGTGCCAGCAGTAACCTAGCAGGTACCGCCTATGGCTACACCTTC
CDR3aa: CASSNLAGTAYGYTF

j_gene: TRBJ1-1
d_gene: NA
abundance: NA
len: 15
v_gene: TRBV9
CDR3nt: TGTGCCAGCAGCCGTGGAGGGGCGCAGAACACTGAAGCTTTCTTT
CDR3aa: CASSRGGAQNTEAFF

j_gene: TRBJ2-1
d_gene: NA
abundance: NA
len: 15
v_gene: TRBV2
CDR3nt: TGTGCCAGCAGTGGAACAGGGAAACACTACAATGAGCAGTTCTTC
CDR3aa: CASSGTGKHYNEQFF

j_gene: TRBJ1-4
d_gene: TRBD1
abundance: NA
len: 13
v_gene: TRBV5-1
CDR3nt: TGCGCCAGCAACAAACAGGGGACTGAAAAACTGTTTTTT
CDR3aa: CASNKQGTEKLFF

j_gene: TRBJ2-7
d_gene: NA
abundance: NA
len: 14
v_gene: TRBV27
CDR3nt: TGTGCCAGCAGTACCGGGGTCTTTAGTGGCTCTATACGCTTC
CDR3aa: CASSTGVFSGSIRF

j_gene: TRBJ2-4
d_gene: TRBD2
abundance: NA
len: 16
v_gene: TRBV5-6
CDR3nt: TGTGCCAGCAGCTTGGCCGGGCGGGGGGCCAAAAACATTCAGTACTTC
CDR3aa: CASSLAGRGAKNIQYF

j_gene: TRBJ2-5
d_gene: TRBD1
abundance: NA
len: 14
v_gene: TRBV7-8
CDR3nt: TGTGCCAGCAGCCTAACAGGGGGCCAAGAGACCCAGTACTTC
CDR3aa: CASSLTGGQETQYF

j_gene: TRBJ2-3
d_gene: NA
abundance: NA
len: 14
v_gene: TRBV9
CDR3nt: TGTGCCAGCAGCCCTCGGCCTAGCACAGATACGCAGTATTTT
CDR3aa: CASSPRPSTDTQYF

j_gene: TRBJ1-6
d_gene: TRBD1
abundance: few
len: 16
v_gene: TRBV4-2
CDR3nt: TGTGCCAGCAGCCAAGTGCAGGGGGACGAGGGTTCACCCCTCCACTTT
CDR3aa: CASSQVQGDEGSPLHF

j_gene: TRBJ2-5
d_gene: NA
abundance: NA
len: 13
v_gene: TRBV6-1
CDR3nt: TGTGCCAGCAGTGAAGCCGGGACCTCGGCCCAGTACTTC
CDR3aa: CASSEAGTSAQYF

j_gene: TRBJ2-7
d_gene: TRBD1
abundance: NA
len: 13
v_gene: TRBV6-5
CDR3nt: TGTGCCAGCAGTTACTCCAGGGGGCGGGAGCAGTACTTC
CDR3aa: CASSYSRGREQYF

j_gene: TRBJ1-2
d_gene: NA
abundance: NA
len: 13
v_gene: TRBV28
CDR3nt: TGTGCCAGCAGCAGATCCGGACAGTTTGGCTACACCTTC
CDR3aa: CASSRSGQFGYTF

j_gene: TRBJ1-1
d_gene: TRBD1
abundance: once
len: 14
v_gene: TRBV6-5
CDR3nt: TGTGCCAGCAGACGCGGACAGGAGAACACTGAAGCTTTCTTT
CDR3aa: CASRRGQENTEAFF

j_gene: TRBJ2-7
d_gene: TRBD2
abundance: NA
len: 15
v_gene: TRBV30
CDR3nt: TGTGCCTGGAGCGGACTAGCGGGAGGGCCTTACGAGCAGTACTTC
CDR3aa: CAWSGLAGGPYEQYF

j_gene: TRBJ1-5
d_gene: NA
abundance: NA
len: 16
v_gene: TRBV28
CDR3nt: TGTGCCAGCAGCCCATTTAGGGCCTTCTTCAATCAGCCCCAGCATTTT
CDR3aa: CASSPFRAFFNQPQHF

j_gene: TRBJ2-3
d_gene: TRBD2
abundance: NA
len: 16
v_gene: TRBV4-3
CDR3nt: TGCGCCAGCAGCCAAAATAGCGGGGAGGGGGCAGATACGCAGTATTTT
CDR3aa: CASSQNSGEGADTQYF

j_gene: TRBJ1-1
d_gene: NA
abundance: NA
len: 14
v_gene: TRBV7-2
CDR3nt: TGTGCCAGCAGCTTGGAAGGTGGACGTTATGAAGCTTTCTTT
CDR3aa: CASSLEGGRYEAFF

j_gene: TRBJ2-5
d_gene: TRBD2
abundance: NA
len: 15
v_gene: TRBV5-1
CDR3nt: TGCGCCAGCAGCAGCTCTAGCGGGAGGGTGGAGACCCAGTACTTC
CDR3aa: CASSSSSGRVETQYF

j_gene: TRBJ2-1
d_gene: NA
abundance: once
len: 17
v_gene: TRBV6-1
CDR3nt: TGTGCCAGCAGTGAAATCGGCGGCGGAGGGGGAATCGATGAGCAGTTCTTC
CDR3aa: CASSEIGGGGGIDEQFF

j_gene: TRBJ1-1
d_gene: NA
abundance: NA
len: 15
v_gene: TRBV28
CDR3nt: TGTGCCAGCAGTTTAAGTCTAGGTCTGTACACTGAAGCTTTCTTT
CDR3aa: CASSLSLGLYTEAFF

j_gene: TRBJ1-2
d_gene: TRBD1
abundance: NA
len: 15
v_gene: TRBV25-1
CDR3nt: TGTGCCAGCAGTGAATCAATAAGGACAGGGGAAGGCTACACCTTC
CDR3aa: CASSESIRTGEGYTF

j_gene: TRBJ1-2
d_gene: NA
abundance: NA
len: 12
v_gene: TRBV19
CDR3nt: TGTGCCAGTAGTTATCGGGAAGGTGGCTACACCTTC
CDR3aa: CASSYREGGYTF

j_gene: TRBJ2-3
d_gene: TRBD1
abundance: NA
len: 16
v_gene: TRBV11-2
CDR3nt: TGTGCCAGCAGCTACGCATACGGACAGGGGGTAGATACGCAGTATTTT
CDR3aa: CASSYAYGQGVDTQYF

j_gene: TRBJ2-4
d_gene: NA
abundance: NA
len: 14
v_gene: TRBV2
CDR3nt: TGTGCCAGCAGTGAAGATACCTCCAAAAACATTCAGTACTTC
CDR3aa: CASSEDTSKNIQYF

j_gene: TRBJ2-5
d_gene: NA
abundance: NA
len: 12
v_gene: TRBV5-4
CDR3nt: TGTGCCAGCAGCTTGGGGTTGGAGACCCAGTACTTC
CDR3aa: CASSLGLETQYF

j_gene: TRBJ2-7
d_gene: NA
abundance: NA
len: 13
v_gene: TRBV14
CDR3nt: TGTGCCAGCAGCCAAGATTCCGTCAGCGAGCAGTACTTC
CDR3aa: CASSQDSVSEQYF

j_gene: TRBJ2-5
d_gene: TRBD1
abundance: NA
len: 16
v_gene: TRBV9
CDR3nt: TGTGCCAGCAGCGTGTCAGGACAGGGGTTGGGTGAGACCCAGTACTTC
CDR3aa: CASSVSGQGLGETQYF

j_gene: TRBJ1-4
d_gene: NA
abundance: NA
len: 13
v_gene: TRBV19
CDR3nt: TGTGCCAGTAGTATAGATCAGAGTGAAAAACTGTTTTTT
CDR3aa: CASSIDQSEKLFF

j_gene: TRBJ2-7
d_gene: NA
abundance: medium-sized
len: 14
v_gene: TRBV28
CDR3nt: TGTGCCATCAGAAAGGGGGTTTACTCCTACGAGCAGTACTTC
CDR3aa: CAIRKGVYSYEQYF

j_gene: TRBJ2-4
d_gene: TRBD2
abundance: NA
len: 18
v_gene: TRBV30
CDR3nt: TGTGCCTGGAGTCCCTACCAGACTAGCGGGACGGCCAAAAACATTCAGTACTTC
CDR3aa: CAWSPYQTSGTAKNIQYF

j_gene: TRBJ2-6
d_gene: NA
abundance: once
len: 16
v_gene: TRBV19
CDR3nt: TGTGCCAGTAGCCGGGACGGAATTATTGAGGCCAACGTCCTGACTTTC
CDR3aa: CASSRDGIIEANVLTF

j_gene: TRBJ1-4
d_gene: NA
abundance: NA
len: 13
v_gene: TRBV6-1
CDR3nt: TGTGCCAGCAGTGACGGTGTGAATGAAAAACTGTTTTTT
CDR3aa: CASSDGVNEKLFF

j_gene: TRBJ1-2
d_gene: NA
abundance: NA
len: 15
v_gene: TRBV28
CDR3nt: TGTGCCAGCAGCGGCCTGGAGGCAGGGCACTATGGCTACACCTTC
CDR3aa: CASSGLEAGHYGYTF

j_gene: TRBJ1-2
d_gene: NA
abundance: once
len: 14
v_gene: TRBV11-2
CDR3nt: TGTGCCAGCAGCTTAAACCCCGGGGCACATGGCTACACCTTC
CDR3aa: CASSLNPGAHGYTF

j_gene: TRBJ1-5
d_gene: TRBD1
abundance: NA
len: 16
v_gene: TRBV23-1
CDR3nt: TGCGCCAGCAGTCAATCGGGGACAGGGTACGATCAGCCCCAGCATTTT
CDR3aa: CASSQSGTGYDQPQHF

j_gene: TRBJ2-1
d_gene: NA
abundance: NA
len: 11
v_gene: TRBV2
CDR3nt: TGTGCCAGCTCTCTAGGGGATGAGCAGTTCTTC
CDR3aa: CASSLGDEQFF